Listed below are T cell receptor beta chains from one sample, sequenced in a study of chemoradiotherapy in HPV16-positive cancers. Generated by immunoSEQ multiplex PCR, the TCRdb table keeps only in-frame clones and is missing some. The sample yields 40,000 or so clones, 65% to 80% seen once. Sequencing was performed on blood, taken from a patient who underwent chemoradiotherapy. The receptor source for this set is a human donor with HPV-associated anogenital cancer. Each CDR3 is given with its conserved first and last residue. The D gene is left open where the match is weak. A clone size is listed for some rows: how often the clone was seen (once, few, many), or a class if it is expanded.

clone size: .
V gene: TRBV6-6
D gene: TRBD1
J gene: TRBJ2-3
CDR3 DNA: TGTGCCAGCAGTTACGGGGGCAGGGGGAGCACAGATACGCAGTATTTT
CDR3 protein: CASSYGGRGSTDTQYF

clone size: .
V gene: TRBV27
D gene: .
J gene: TRBJ2-7
CDR3 DNA: TGTGCCAGCAGTTCACCACAGGGACTCTACGAGCAGTACTTC
CDR3 protein: CASSSPQGLYEQYF

clone size: once
V gene: TRBV5-1
D gene: .
J gene: TRBJ2-7
CDR3 DNA: TGCGCCAGCAGTCCGGGGGCTCTTGGGCGGTCTGGCTCCTACGAGCAGTACTTC
CDR3 protein: CASSPGALGRSGSYEQYF

clone size: .
V gene: TRBV6-5
D gene: .
J gene: TRBJ2-5
CDR3 DNA: TGTGCCAGCCGTTTGACGGGGGCCCAAGAGACCCAGTACTTC
CDR3 protein: CASRLTGAQETQYF

clone size: .
V gene: TRBV7-9
D gene: .
J gene: TRBJ2-7
CDR3 DNA: TGTGCCAGCAGCTTAGTGGTCGGTCGGGGGTACAACGAGCAGTACTTC
CDR3 protein: CASSLVVGRGYNEQYF

clone size: .
V gene: TRBV5-1
D gene: TRBD1
J gene: TRBJ1-5
CDR3 DNA: TGCGCCAGCAGCTTGGGGGACAGGGCTAGTCAGCCCCAGCATTTT
CDR3 protein: CASSLGDRASQPQHF

clone size: .
V gene: TRBV5-7
D gene: .
J gene: TRBJ2-3
CDR3 DNA: TGTGCCAGCAGCCCACGAATTGTGGGGGGGCGCACAGATACGCAGTATTTT
CDR3 protein: CASSPRIVGGRTDTQYF

clone size: .
V gene: TRBV27
D gene: .
J gene: TRBJ2-5
CDR3 DNA: TGTGCCAGCAGTTTGGGAAGGGCCAAAGAGACCCAGTACTTC
CDR3 protein: CASSLGRAKETQYF

clone size: .
V gene: TRBV6-5
D gene: .
J gene: TRBJ1-1
CDR3 DNA: TGTGCCAGCAGTTACTCACCGGGGTTGAGCACTGAAGCTTTCTTT
CDR3 protein: CASSYSPGLSTEAFF

clone size: .
V gene: TRBV9
D gene: .
J gene: TRBJ2-7
CDR3 DNA: TGTGCCAGCAGCGTAGATTACAGAGCCTACGAGCAGTACTTC
CDR3 protein: CASSVDYRAYEQYF

clone size: once
V gene: TRBV25-1
D gene: .
J gene: TRBJ2-3
CDR3 DNA: TGTGCCAGCAGTGAACCGGGGACTAGCACAGATACGCAGTATTTT
CDR3 protein: CASSEPGTSTDTQYF

clone size: .
V gene: TRBV5-1
D gene: .
J gene: TRBJ1-1
CDR3 DNA: TGCGCCAGCAGGGGGAGGAACACTGAAGCTTTCTTT
CDR3 protein: CASRGRNTEAFF

clone size: .
V gene: TRBV7-9
D gene: .
J gene: TRBJ1-1
CDR3 DNA: TGTGCCAGCAGCTTGGATTCGGGACGGAACACTGAAGCTTTCTTT
CDR3 protein: CASSLDSGRNTEAFF

clone size: .
V gene: TRBV4-1
D gene: .
J gene: TRBJ1-3
CDR3 DNA: TGCGCCAGCAGCCAAGCCGGAAACACCATATATTTT
CDR3 protein: CASSQAGNTIYF

clone size: .
V gene: TRBV5-1
D gene: TRBD1
J gene: TRBJ1-2
CDR3 DNA: TGCGCCAGCAGCTTGGACCCAGGGGGAAGTAACTATGGCTACACCTTC
CDR3 protein: CASSLDPGGSNYGYTF

clone size: few
V gene: TRBV27
D gene: .
J gene: TRBJ1-5
CDR3 DNA: TGTGCCAGCAGTTTCGCAGGGGGCAATCAGCCCCAGCATTTT
CDR3 protein: CASSFAGGNQPQHF

clone size: .
V gene: TRBV29-1
D gene: .
J gene: TRBJ1-1
CDR3 DNA: TGCAGCGATACTCGGGGGGCGCGTACTGAAGCTTTCTTT
CDR3 protein: CSDTRGARTEAFF

clone size: .
V gene: TRBV18
D gene: .
J gene: TRBJ2-1
CDR3 DNA: TGTGCCAGCTCACCACCGGTTGACAATGGGCAGTTCTTC
CDR3 protein: CASSPPVDNGQFF

clone size: few
V gene: TRBV15
D gene: TRBD1
J gene: TRBJ1-5
CDR3 DNA: TGTGCCACCAGAGGGACAGGGGGTTTTAGCAATCAGCCCCAGCATTTT
CDR3 protein: CATRGTGGFSNQPQHF

clone size: .
V gene: TRBV6-1
D gene: .
J gene: TRBJ1-2
CDR3 DNA: TGTGGGAGGGGTCAGAACTATGGCTACACCTTC
CDR3 protein: CGRGQNYGYTF

clone size: few
V gene: TRBV5-1
D gene: .
J gene: TRBJ1-2
CDR3 DNA: TGCGCCAGCAGCTTGCAGGTGATCGGCTATGGCTACACCTTC
CDR3 protein: CASSLQVIGYGYTF

clone size: .
V gene: TRBV18
D gene: TRBD2
J gene: TRBJ2-7
CDR3 DNA: TGTGCCAGCTCACCAGGGGAGGGGGAGCAGTACTTC
CDR3 protein: CASSPGEGEQYF